One sample yielded the 17 T cell receptor beta chains listed below, sequenced in a study of blood T cell repertoires in COVID-19. Clones were read by immunoSEQ multiplex PCR, and TCRdb kept only the in-frame ones, dropping some. The data hold roughly 380,000 clones, with less than 90% observed a single time. What was sequenced was PBMCs or T cells enriched from blood (not recorded which). These receptors all stem from a woman under 40 who had recovered from COVID-19.

For the CDR3, the DNA is TGTGCCAGCAGCCCCACGGGTTCCATATATTTT. Its protein product is CASSPTGSIYF. The chain carries TRBV12-3 or TRBV12-4 and TRBJ1-3; D not certain. There are 11 residues in the CDR3. Trimming pared 6 bases from V and 11 bases from J, leaving 11 bases between.

The V and J genes are TRBV27 and TRBJ1-2; D ambiguous. The germline V gene has CDR1 MNHEY and CDR2 SMNVEV (reference sequence). The CDR3 is made up of 13 amino acids. V lost 6 bases to trimming and J lost 0 bases, with 8 bases between them. Here the CDR3 DNA reads TGTGCCAGCAGGTCTGGCCCTAACTATGGCTACACCTTC. As protein: CASRSGPNYGYTF.

The chain carries TRBV13 and TRBJ2-1; D might be TRBD1 (6 bases). The germline V gene has CDR1 PRHDT and CDR2 FYEKMQ (reference sequence). CDR3 size: 15 residues. Trimming pared 1 base from V and 8 bases from J, leaving 15 bases between. CDR3 protein: CASSLEGDPTYEQFF. The DNA for the CDR3 is TGTGCCAGCAGCTTAGAGGGGGACCCCACTTATGAGCAGTTCTTC.

To note about this clone: This CDR3 is also generated by other DNA sequences in the sample. V and J are TRBV27 and TRBJ2-7; 10 nucleotides agree with TRBD2. CDR3 length: 15 residues. Trimming removed 5 bases from V and 2 bases from J; junction bases left unmatched: 6. From germline, CDR1 is MNHEY and CDR2 SMNVEV (reference sequence). The chain's CDR3 is CASSLSGRATYEQYF. CDR3 nucleotide sequence: TGTGCCAGCAGTCTAAGCGGGAGGGCTACCTACGAGCAGTACTTC.

This clone was seen a few times. The V gene is TRBV19, the J gene TRBJ2-2, with TRBD2 matching 7 bases. Germline CDR1 is LNHDA and CDR2 is SQIVND (reference sequence). Unmatched junction bases numbered 8, after V lost 5 bases and J lost 5 bases. The CDR3 extends over 15 amino acids. Here the CDR3 reads CASSPGLADTGELFF. The DNA for the CDR3 is TGTGCCAGTAGTCCCGGCCTAGCGGATACCGGGGAGCTGTTTTTT.

This clone was picked up one time. The genes are TRBV25-1 and TRBJ1-1; 10 bases align to TRBD1. This CDR3 has 18 residues. J was trimmed by 3 bases and V by 5 bases; bases with no gene match: 15. CDR1 and CDR2 (germline): MGHDK, SYGVNS. CDR3 DNA sequence: TGTGCCAGCAGTCCCCAGGGACAGGGGCGGTCCTTTCACACTGAAGCTTTCTTT. As protein: CASSPQGQGRSFHTEAFF.

The rearrangement uses TRBV28 and TRBJ2-7; the match to TRBD2 covers 9 bases. The J segment lost 5 bases and the V segment lost 5 bases, leaving 10 bases of the junction unmatched. The CDR3 sequence is 15 residues long. CDR1 MDHEN and CDR2 SYDVKM come from the germline V gene. The CDR3 DNA follows: TGTGCCAGCAGTCCCATAGCGGGAGACGGCGACGAGCAGTACTTC. It specifies CASSPIAGDGDEQYF. Looking up the rest from reference TRBV28 and TRBJ2-7 gives the full variable domain: DVKVTQSSRYLVKRTGEKVFLECVQDMDHENMFWYRQDPGLGLRLIYFSYDVKMKEKGDIPEGYSVSREKKERFSLILESASTNQTSMYLCASSPIAGDGDEQYFGPGTRLTVT.

The rearrangement links TRBV5-4 to TRBJ2-3, with TRBD2 matching 10 bases. Germline CDR1 SGHNT, CDR2 YYREEE (reference sequence). CDR3 size: 16 residues. With 0 bases clipped from V and 4 bases from J, the junction kept 5 bases outside the gene matches. The CDR3 nucleotides are TGTGCCAGCAGCTTGGAACTAGCGGGGCCCTCAGATACGCAGTATTTT. Translated, it gives CASSLELAGPSDTQYF.

The chain joins TRBV28 to TRBJ1-1, with D unresolved. V was trimmed by 3 bases and J by 4 bases, leaving 9 bases between them. In germline, CDR1 is MDHEN, CDR2 SYDVKM. CDR3 length: 13 residues. The CDR3 spells CASSLSLVTEAFF. CDR3 coding DNA: TGTGCCAGCAGTTTGAGCCTGGTCACTGAAGCTTTCTTT.

This chain links TRBV18 with TRBJ1-1; D call uncertain. The CDR3 length is 15 residues. The V gene lost 2 bases and the J gene lost 0 bases, with 10 bases spanning the gap. CDR1 is KGHSH, CDR2 LQKENI, per germline. CDR3 sequence (DNA): TGTGCCAGCTCACCAACCACAGCTTTGAACACTGAAGCTTTCTTT. Translating gives CASSPTTALNTEAFF.

The sample holds one count of this clone. The chain carries TRBV27 and TRBJ1-1; D not resolved. Per germline, CDR1 MNHEY and CDR2 SMNVEV (reference sequence). The CDR3 covers 14 residues. The V end was cut by 6 bases, the J end by 0 bases, with 11 bases between. In DNA form, the CDR3 reads TGTGCCAGCAGAAATTTATACTTGAACACTGAAGCTTTCTTT. It specifies CASRNLYLNTEAFF.

V usage is TRBV2 and J usage is TRBJ2-2; TRBD2 is a possible D gene (6 bases). Per germline, CDR1 SNHLY and CDR2 FYNNEI. The V end was cut by 6 bases, the J end by 1 base, with 6 bases between. CDR3 size: 13 residues. This CDR3 is CASRRENTGELFF. CDR3 DNA: TGTGCCAGCAGGCGGGAGAACACCGGGGAGCTGTTTTTT.

This chain connects TRBV7-9 to TRBJ2-1; D call uncertain. Trimming removed 3 bases from V and 3 bases from J, with 6 bases in between. CDR3 size: 13 residues. Germline V gives CDR1 SEHNR, CDR2 FQNEAQ (reference sequence). DNA for the CDR3: TGTGCCAGCAGCTTCACGGGCTACAATGAGCAGTTCTTC. Translated: CASSFTGYNEQFF.

This rearrangement joins TRBV28 to TRBJ2-1; 11 positions match TRBD2. The CDR3 consists of 15 residues. Germline V gene data show CDR1 as MDHEN and CDR2 as SYDVKM. V trimming: 4 bases; J trimming: 8 bases; junction bases outside the gene matches: 7. CDR3 in DNA: TGTGCCAGCAGTTATGGGACTAGCGGCACCGATGAGCAGTTCTTC. Amino acids: CASSYGTSGTDEQFF.

This rearrangement joins TRBV19 to TRBJ2-3, with D perhaps matching TRBD2 (6 bases). Germline V gene lookup returns CDR1 LNHDA and CDR2 SQIVND (reference sequence). This CDR3 spans 15 amino acids. Trimming took 4 bases from V and 1 from J, leaving 12 bases between them. CDR3 sequence reads: CASSRRASGTDTQYF. The CDR3 nucleotides read TGTGCCAGTAGTAGGCGGGCTAGCGGCACAGATACGCAGTATTTT.

This chain uses TRBV3-1 (or the pseudogene TRBV3-2) with TRBJ2-7; TRBD2 matches at 9 bases. This CDR3 comprises 16 residues. J was trimmed by 2 bases and V by 4 bases; bases with no gene match: 9. Germline CDR1 LGHDT, CDR2 YNNKEL (reference sequence). The CDR3 sequence is CASSPSWASGTYEQYF. The CDR3 bases are TGTGCCAGCAGCCCCTCCTGGGCTAGCGGGACCTACGAGCAGTACTTC.

This chain connects TRBV11-2 to TRBJ1-2; possibly TRBD1 for D (5 bases). V shed 2 bases and J shed 5 bases, with 12 bases lying between them. CDR1 is SGHAT, CDR2 FQNNGV, per germline. The CDR3 covers 14 residues. CDR3 in amino acids: CASSLIGDLYGYTF. In DNA, the CDR3 is TGTGCCAGCAGCTTAATAGGGGATCTATATGGCTACACCTTC.